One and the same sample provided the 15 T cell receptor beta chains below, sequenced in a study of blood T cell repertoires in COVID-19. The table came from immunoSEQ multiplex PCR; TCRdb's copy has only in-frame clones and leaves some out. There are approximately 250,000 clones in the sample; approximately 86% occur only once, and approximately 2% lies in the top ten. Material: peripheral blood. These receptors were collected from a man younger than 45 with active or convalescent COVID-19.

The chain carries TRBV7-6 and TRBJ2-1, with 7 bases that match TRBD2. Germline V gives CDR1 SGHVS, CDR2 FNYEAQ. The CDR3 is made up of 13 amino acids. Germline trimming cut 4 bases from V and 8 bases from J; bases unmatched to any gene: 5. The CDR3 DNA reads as TGTGCCAGCAGCTCCCCGACTAGCTATGAGCAGTTCTTC. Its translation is CASSSPTSYEQFF.

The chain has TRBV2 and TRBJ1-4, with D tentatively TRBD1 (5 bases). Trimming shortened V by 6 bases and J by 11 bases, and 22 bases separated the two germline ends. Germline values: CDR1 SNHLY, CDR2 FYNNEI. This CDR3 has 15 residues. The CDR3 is CASRPRAQGFSKLFF. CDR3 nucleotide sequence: TGTGCCAGCAGACCCCGCGCGCAGGGTTTCAGTAAACTGTTTTTT. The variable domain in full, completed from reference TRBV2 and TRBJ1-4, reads EPEVTQTPSHQVTQMGQEVILRCVPISNHLYFYWYRQILGQKVEFLVSFYNNEISEKSEIFDDQFSVERPDGSNFTLKIRSTKLEDSAMYFCASRPRAQGFSKLFFGSGTQLSVL.

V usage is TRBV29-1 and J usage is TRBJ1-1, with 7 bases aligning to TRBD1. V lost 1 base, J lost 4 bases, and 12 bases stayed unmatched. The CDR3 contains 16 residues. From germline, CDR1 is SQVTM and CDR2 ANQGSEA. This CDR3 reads CSVEGQGPGGLTEAFF. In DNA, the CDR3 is TGCAGCGTTGAAGGACAGGGTCCGGGAGGGCTCACTGAAGCTTTCTTT.

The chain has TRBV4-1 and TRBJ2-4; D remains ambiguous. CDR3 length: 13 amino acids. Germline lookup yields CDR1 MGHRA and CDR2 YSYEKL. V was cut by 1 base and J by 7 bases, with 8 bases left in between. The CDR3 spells CASSQAGWNIQYF. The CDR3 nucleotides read TGCGCCAGCAGCCAAGCAGGTTGGAACATTCAGTACTTC.

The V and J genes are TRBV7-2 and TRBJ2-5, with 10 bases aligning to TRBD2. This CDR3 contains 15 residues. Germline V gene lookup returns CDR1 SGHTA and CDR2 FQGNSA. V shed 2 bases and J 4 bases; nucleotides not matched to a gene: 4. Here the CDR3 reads CASSLSASGGETQYF. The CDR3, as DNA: TGTGCCAGCAGCTTATCAGCTAGCGGGGGAGAGACCCAGTACTTC.

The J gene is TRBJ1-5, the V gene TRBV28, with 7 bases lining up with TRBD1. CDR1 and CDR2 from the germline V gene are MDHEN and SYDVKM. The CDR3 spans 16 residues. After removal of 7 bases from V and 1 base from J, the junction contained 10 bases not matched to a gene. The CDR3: CASTLRQGWSNQPQHF. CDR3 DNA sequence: TGTGCCAGCACCCTACGACAGGGATGGAGCAATCAGCCCCAGCATTTT.

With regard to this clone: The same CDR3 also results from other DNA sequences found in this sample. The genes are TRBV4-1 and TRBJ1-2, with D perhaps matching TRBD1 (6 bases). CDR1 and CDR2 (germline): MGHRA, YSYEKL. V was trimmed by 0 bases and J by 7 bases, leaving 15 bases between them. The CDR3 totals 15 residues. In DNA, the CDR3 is TGCGCCAGCAGCCAAGATCAGGGGCTTTCGGCTGGCTACACCTTC. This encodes CASSQDQGLSAGYTF.

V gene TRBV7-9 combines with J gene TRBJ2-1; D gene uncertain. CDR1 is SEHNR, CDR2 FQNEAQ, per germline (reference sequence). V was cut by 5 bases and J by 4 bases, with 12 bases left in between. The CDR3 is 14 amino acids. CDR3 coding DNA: TGTGCCAGCAGCAAAACACGAAATTACAATGAGCAGTTCTTC. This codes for CASSKTRNYNEQFF.

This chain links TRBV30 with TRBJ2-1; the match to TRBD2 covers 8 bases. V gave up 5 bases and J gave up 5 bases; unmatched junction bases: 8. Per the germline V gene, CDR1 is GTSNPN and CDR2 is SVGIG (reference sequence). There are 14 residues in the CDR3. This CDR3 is CAWQQGLAHNEQFF. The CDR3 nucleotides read TGTGCCTGGCAGCAAGGACTAGCCCACAATGAGCAGTTCTTC.

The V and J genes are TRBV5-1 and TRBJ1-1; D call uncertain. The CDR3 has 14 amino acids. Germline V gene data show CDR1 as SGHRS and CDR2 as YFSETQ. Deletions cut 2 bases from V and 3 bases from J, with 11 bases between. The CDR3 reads CASSFEIQYTEAFF. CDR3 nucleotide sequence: TGCGCCAGCAGCTTTGAAATCCAGTACACTGAAGCTTTCTTT.

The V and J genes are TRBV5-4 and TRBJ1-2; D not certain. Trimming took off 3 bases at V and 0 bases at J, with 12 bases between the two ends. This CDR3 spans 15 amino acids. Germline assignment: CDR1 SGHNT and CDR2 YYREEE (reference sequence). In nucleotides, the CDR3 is TGTGCCAGCAGCTCGGTTCCCGGGTCTAACTATGGCTACACCTTC. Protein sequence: CASSSVPGSNYGYTF.

CDR3 loop: CASSPPGGGVQETQYF. The DNA of the CDR3 is TGTGCCAGCAGCCCCCCGGGTGGCGGCGTCCAAGAGACCCAGTACTTC. The genes are TRBV9 and TRBJ2-5; D remains ambiguous. The germline V gene encodes CDR1 SGDLS and CDR2 YYNGEE. The CDR3 totals 16 residues. V lost 4 bases to trimming and J lost 1 base, with 17 bases between them. Filled out from reference TRBV9 and TRBJ2-5, the complete variable domain reads DSGVTQTPKHLITATGQRVTLRCSPRSGDLSVYWYQQSLDQGLQFLIQYYNGEERAKGNILERFSAQQFPDLHSELNLSSLELGDSALYFCASSPPGGGVQETQYFGPGTRLLVL.

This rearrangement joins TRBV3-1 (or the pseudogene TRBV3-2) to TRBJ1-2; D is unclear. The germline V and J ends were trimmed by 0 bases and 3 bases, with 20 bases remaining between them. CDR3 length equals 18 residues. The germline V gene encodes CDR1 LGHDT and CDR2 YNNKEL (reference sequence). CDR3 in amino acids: CASSQDSPLGVGYYGYTF. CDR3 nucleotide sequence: TGTGCCAGCAGCCAAGATTCCCCTCTCGGGGTGGGGTACTATGGCTACACCTTC.

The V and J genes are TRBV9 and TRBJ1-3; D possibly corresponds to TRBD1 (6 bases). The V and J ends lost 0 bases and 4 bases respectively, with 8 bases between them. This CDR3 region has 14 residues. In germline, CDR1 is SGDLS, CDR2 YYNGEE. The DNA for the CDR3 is TGTGCCAGCAGCGTAGATGGACAGGGAAACACCATATATTTT. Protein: CASSVDGQGNTIYF.

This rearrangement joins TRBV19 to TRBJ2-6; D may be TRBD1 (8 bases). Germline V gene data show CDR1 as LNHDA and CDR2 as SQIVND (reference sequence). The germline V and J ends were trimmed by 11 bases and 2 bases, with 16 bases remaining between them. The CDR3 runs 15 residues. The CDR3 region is CAARTGTTGANVLTF. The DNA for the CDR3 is TGTGCCGCCCGGACAGGGACTACTGGGGCCAACGTCCTGACTTTC. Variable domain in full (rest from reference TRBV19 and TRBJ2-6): DGGITQSPKYLFRKEGQNVTLSCEQNLNHDAMYWYRQDPGQGLRLIYYSQIVNDFQKGDIAEGYSVSREKKESFPLTVTSAQKNPTAFYLCAARTGTTGANVLTFGAGSRLTVL.